The T cell receptor (beta chain) described here comes from a study of T cell responses to AZD1222 COVID-19 vaccine. Points from the study as a whole: No day 14 peak samples; only post-peak repertoires were characterized. Seropositive AZD1222 recipients at baseline numbered only five or six. Donors were chiefly white British, with a greater number of females, and clonal diversity was perhaps underestimated.

CDR3 length equals 14 residues. V lost 6 bases to trimming and J lost 4 bases; unmatched junction nucleotides: 3. Germline V gene data show CDR1 as MNHEY and CDR2 as SMNVEV (reference sequence). This clone was seen once. Its antigen remains unidentified. The same CDR3 arises from other DNA sequences in this sample as well. The table came from immunoSEQ multiplex PCR; TCRdb's copy has only in-frame clones and leaves some out. The table includes fewer than 150,000 clones, around 92% detected once. Whether given at about 4 or about 12 weeks, second doses were pooled. The starting material was peripheral blood, obtained 28 days after the second AZD1222 dose. The chain uses TRBV27 and TRBJ1-5; 10 bases align to TRBD1. The receptor was derived from an adult who received the AZD1222 COVID-19 vaccine. CDR3 sequence: CASRRTGGNQPQHF. CDR3 DNA: TGTGCCAGCAGAAGGACAGGGGGGAATCAGCCCCAGCATTTT.